The 15 T cell receptor beta chains below come from one sample, sequenced in a study of shared clonotypes between healthy human individuals. Produced via immunoSEQ multiplex PCR; TCRdb's table is partial and in-frame only. The sample carries over a million clones, roughly 80% recorded once. The sample was memory CD4+ T cells sorted from blood. Stated subset: CD45RA-negative fraction. The origin of the receptors is a man between 18 and 29 years old in good health.

J is TRBJ2-1 and V is TRBV7-2; perhaps TRBD2 as D (6 bases). The V gene's germline CDR1 is SGHTA and CDR2 FQGNSA. Between the trimmed V and J ends, which lost 1 base and 1 base, there was a span of 11 bases. This CDR3 has 16 residues. The CDR3 region is CASSLVGRGSYNEQFF. DNA for the CDR3: TGTGCCAGCAGCTTAGTCGGGAGAGGGTCCTACAATGAGCAGTTCTTC.

The J gene is TRBJ2-3, the V gene TRBV28; TRBD1 or TRBD2 may be the D gene (6 bases each). The length of the CDR3 is 17 residues. V lost 4 bases, J lost 0 bases, and 17 bases lay in between. Germline values: CDR1 MDHEN, CDR2 SYDVKM. The CDR3 DNA reads TGTGCCAGCAGTTCTTTGGGGGGCCGAGGGAGCACAGATACGCAGTATTTT. It encodes CASSSLGGRGSTDTQYF.

The chain links TRBV18 to TRBJ2-7, with 9 bases matching TRBD1. The CDR3 consists of 15 residues. Germline V gene data show CDR1 as KGHSH and CDR2 as LQKENI. The V segment lost 4 bases and the J segment 2 bases; nucleotides outside the gene matches: 6. CDR3 amino acids: CASSLTRDRAYEQYF. As DNA, the CDR3 is TGTGCCAGCTCACTCACCCGGGACAGGGCCTACGAGCAGTACTTC.

This sequence joins TRBV5-6 and TRBJ1-5; D is undetermined. The CDR3 runs to 15 residues. CDR1 SGHDT and CDR2 YYEEEE come from the germline V gene. The ends were cut back, 2 bases at V and 0 bases at J, with 9 bases in the middle. The CDR3 DNA follows: TGTGCCAGCAGCTTCAGGCAAAATAGCAATCAGCCCCAGCATTTT. This sequence encodes CASSFRQNSNQPQHF.

This chain joins TRBV5-4 and TRBJ1-2, with D possibly being TRBD1 (5 bases). Trimming removed 4 bases at V and 3 bases at J, with 16 bases between. The CDR3 is 15 amino acids. Germline V gene sequence: CDR1 SGHNT, CDR2 YYREEE (reference sequence). The chain's CDR3 is CASSQGPWADYGYTF. DNA for the CDR3: TGTGCCAGCAGCCAGGGCCCCTGGGCGGACTATGGCTACACCTTC.

The chain combines TRBV28 with TRBJ2-7; TRBD2 agrees at 8 bases. The germline CDR1 and CDR2 sequences are MDHEN and SYDVKM. CDR3 length: 17 residues. Losses at the gene ends were 7 bases for V and 5 bases for J; bases not matched to a gene: 19. The DNA of the CDR3 is TGTGCCAGCACCACCGGGGGGGGCGGTTCCACCTTCGACGAGCAGTACTTC. This encodes CASTTGGGGSTFDEQYF.

The chain couples TRBV11-3 to TRBJ2-7; TRBD1 agrees at 8 bases. J was trimmed by 8 bases and V by 4 bases; bases with no gene match: 4. Per germline, CDR1 SGHNT and CDR2 YENEEA. This CDR3 spans 12 amino acids. The CDR3 loop reads CASSSGQGKQYF. CDR3 coding DNA: TGTGCCAGCAGCTCCGGACAGGGCAAGCAGTACTTC.

The J gene is TRBJ1-4, the V gene TRBV5-1; D ambiguous. CDR1 is SGHRS, CDR2 YFSETQ, per germline. The germline V and J ends were trimmed by 5 bases and 6 bases, with 14 bases remaining between them. This CDR3 comprises 14 residues. The CDR3 nucleotides are TGCGCCAGCAGATTGTCGCAGTTCGATGAAAAACTGTTTTTT. Amino acids: CASRLSQFDEKLFF.

The chain is built from TRBV6-1 and TRBJ2-7; the D gene is possibly TRBD1 (5 bases). The CDR3 totals 12 residues. V shed 6 bases and J shed 0 bases, with 6 bases lying between them. The germline gives CDR1 MNHNS, CDR2 SASEGT. CDR3 residues: CASSTGSYEQYF. Written as DNA, the CDR3 is TGTGCCAGCAGCACAGGCTCCTACGAGCAGTACTTC.

The chain uses TRBV27 and TRBJ2-3; 7 bases line up with TRBD2. The germline V gene encodes CDR1 MNHEY and CDR2 SMNVEV (reference sequence). CDR3 length: 16 amino acids. V gave up 6 bases and J gave up 6 bases; unmatched junction bases: 15. The CDR3, as DNA: TGTGCCAGCAGCCAAGGGAGGGGCCCCTTCGAGGATACGCAGTATTTT. Protein sequence: CASSQGRGPFEDTQYF.

The chain couples TRBV5-1 to TRBJ1-2; 7 bases line up with TRBD1. V lost 4 bases to trimming and J lost 7 bases; unmatched junction nucleotides: 10. Germline V gives CDR1 SGHRS, CDR2 YFSETQ. This CDR3 is 14 amino acids long. Here the CDR3 DNA reads TGCGCCAGCAGCGAGCCGGGACAGCTTCCTGGCTACACCTTC. It is translated as CASSEPGQLPGYTF.

This chain links TRBV7-9 with TRBJ1-2; 8 positions match TRBD1. Germline CDR1 reads SEHNR; CDR2 reads FQNEAQ (reference sequence). J lost 4 bases, V lost 5 bases, and 6 bases had no gene match. This CDR3 is 14 amino acids long. CDR3 DNA: TGTGCCAGCAGCCCCGGGACAGGTGCCTATGGCTACACCTTC. This gives the protein CASSPGTGAYGYTF.

The chain recombines TRBV7-9 with TRBJ1-5; a weak D match, TRBD1 (6 bases). V dropped 3 bases and J dropped 0 bases, with 12 bases sitting between them. Germline CDR1 SEHNR, CDR2 FQNEAQ (reference sequence). The CDR3 loop spans 16 amino acids. The CDR3 here is CASSFSGGGSNQPQHF. The CDR3 coding sequence is TGTGCCAGCAGCTTTTCGGGAGGGGGTAGCAATCAGCCCCAGCATTTT.

The rearrangement uses TRBV6-1 and TRBJ2-5; D perhaps matches TRBD2 (6 bases). V gave up 4 bases and J gave up 4 bases, with 16 bases separating them. Per germline, CDR1 MNHNS and CDR2 SASEGT. The CDR3 runs 15 residues. The DNA of the CDR3 is TGTGCCAGCAGTGCCCGCGGGGAGTCCTTAGAGACCCAGTACTTC. Protein product: CASSARGESLETQYF.

The chain is built from TRBV5-1 and TRBJ2-5, with 14 bases that match TRBD2. Germline V gene sequence: CDR1 SGHRS, CDR2 YFSETQ. J gave up 5 bases and V 4 bases, and 4 bases lay outside the gene matches. CDR3 length equals 15 residues. This CDR3 is CASSEGTSGGETQYF. In DNA, the CDR3 is TGCGCCAGCAGCGAAGGGACTAGCGGGGGCGAGACCCAGTACTTC.